One sample yielded the 28 T cell receptor beta chains listed below, sequenced in a study of T cell repertoires in cytomegalovirus infection. Antigen specificity for these receptors is unknown. MiXCR, run by TCRdb on the reads, gives a single entry per CDR3 protein. The data hold approximately 120,000 distinct CDR3 sequences, with around 30% observed a single time. Specimen: CD8+ T cells from cultured PBMCs, collected from culture after CMV antigen stimulation. The receptors shown here come from a human donor in good health (CMV status not recorded). Some clones in this sample may be carry-over from other donors' samples.

The chain links TRBV28 to TRBJ2-7; the D call may be TRBD1 or TRBD2 (7 bases each). This CDR3 contains 14 residues. V was trimmed by 8 bases and J by 6 bases, leaving 20 bases between them. Germline values: CDR1 MDHEN, CDR2 SYDVKM. Here the CDR3 reads CASGLRGGAPEQYF. The DNA of the CDR3 is TGTGCCAGCGGGCTCAGGGGGGGGGCGCCCGAGCAGTACTTC. The whole variable domain, filled in from reference TRBV28 and TRBJ2-7, reads DVKVTQSSRYLVKRTGEKVFLECVQDMDHENMFWYRQDPGLGLRLIYFSYDVKMKEKGDIPEGYSVSREKKERFSLILESASTNQTSMYLCASGLRGGAPEQYFGPGTRLTVT.

This chain connects TRBV4-1 to TRBJ1-1; D not resolved. V was shortened by 2 bases and J by 2 bases, with 12 bases between the two germline ends. Germline V gene data show CDR1 as MGHRA and CDR2 as YSYEKL. This CDR3 region has 15 residues. CDR3 DNA sequence: TGCGCCAGCAGCCAACCCGGGGTAATAAACACTGAAGCTTTCTTT. This translates into CASSQPGVINTEAFF.

The gene calls are TRBV7-9 and TRBJ2-3; tentatively, D is TRBD1 (6 bases). This CDR3 region has 16 residues. V was pared by 4 bases and J by 3 bases, with 17 bases between. The V gene's germline CDR1 is SEHNR and CDR2 FQNEAQ (reference sequence). The CDR3: CASSSPRDMGTDTQYF. The CDR3 DNA reads TGTGCCAGCAGCTCCCCCAGGGACATGGGGACAGATACGCAGTATTTT.

The J gene is TRBJ2-1, the V gene TRBV20-1, with D maybe TRBD1 (5 bases). Germline CDR1 DFQATT, CDR2 SNEGSKA (reference sequence). CDR3 length: 14 residues. V lost 1 base and J 3 bases, leaving 10 bases between the germline ends. The CDR3 DNA reads as TGCAGTGCTAGAGGCAGGGTGGACTACAATGAGCAGTTCTTC. Protein product: CSARGRVDYNEQFF.

Only a few counts were recorded for this clonotype. This chain links TRBV4-1 with TRBJ1-6; D is ambiguous. Germline CDR1 is MGHRA and CDR2 is YSYEKL. This CDR3 region has 14 residues. V lost 0 bases and J 7 bases, leaving 7 bases between the germline ends. CDR3 loop: CASSQDFGNSPLHF. The CDR3 region has the DNA TGCGCCAGCAGCCAAGATTTCGGGAATTCACCCCTCCACTTT.

The V call is TRBV29-1, the J call TRBJ1-2, with D perhaps TRBD1 (5 bases). The CDR3 is made up of 12 amino acids. Germline values: CDR1 SQVTM, CDR2 ANQGSEA. The V end was cut by 6 bases, the J end by 3 bases, with 11 bases between. The CDR3 bases are TGCAGCGTAGCAGACAGCTACTATGGCTACACCTTC. Translated, it gives CSVADSYYGYTF.

J is TRBJ2-7 and V is TRBV4-1, with D perhaps TRBD2 (6 bases). Germline values: CDR1 MGHRA, CDR2 YSYEKL. This CDR3 has 16 residues. V lost 4 bases and J lost 5, with 21 bases in between. The DNA for the CDR3 is TGCGCCAGCAGCCCCGGATTGGGCGGGACGCTCAACGAGCAGTACTTC. Translation: CASSPGLGGTLNEQYF.

The chain joins TRBV7-9 to TRBJ2-2, with 7 bases matching TRBD1. The CDR3 runs 14 residues. Trimming took 6 bases from V and 6 from J; bases not matched to a gene: 7. CDR1 is SEHNR, CDR2 FQNEAQ, per germline (reference sequence). The CDR3 DNA reads TGTGCCAGCAGAGACAGGGTCGGTTCCGGGGAGCTGTTTTTT. This encodes CASRDRVGSGELFF.

This chain joins TRBV12-3 or TRBV12-4 and TRBJ2-3; tentatively, D is TRBD2 (5 bases). The CDR3 runs 13 residues. V was clipped by 6 bases and J by 4 bases, with 11 bases between them. In nucleotides, the CDR3 is TGTGCCAGCAGCCCCCTAGCAGCAGATACGCAGTATTTT. Its protein is CASSPLAADTQYF.

This chain links TRBV27 with TRBJ2-7, with 11 bases identical to TRBD2. Germline V gene sequence: CDR1 MNHEY, CDR2 SMNVEV (reference sequence). The CDR3 is 15 residues long. V lost 6 bases, J lost 2 bases, and 6 bases stayed unmatched. Here the CDR3 reads CASRLGTSGTYEQYF. The CDR3 DNA follows: TGTGCCAGCAGACTAGGGACTAGCGGTACCTACGAGCAGTACTTC.

This clonotype was observed a few times. This chain links TRBV12-3 or TRBV12-4 with TRBJ1-6; no firm D call. V lost 2 bases and J lost 1, with 12 bases in between. The CDR3 is 17 residues long. CDR3 protein: CASSLRRLGSYNSPLHF. DNA for the CDR3: TGTGCCAGCAGTTTAAGAAGGCTCGGATCCTATAATTCACCCCTCCACTTT.

V usage is TRBV2 and J usage is TRBJ2-4; 8 nucleotides match TRBD1. Germline V CDR1 and CDR2: SNHLY, FYNNEI. V was pared by 7 bases and J by 6 bases, with 8 bases of the junction left unmatched. CDR3 size: 14 residues. CDR3 loop: CASNPDRDRNIQYF. DNA of the CDR3: TGTGCCAGCAACCCGGACAGGGACCGAAACATTCAGTACTTC.

The chain combines TRBV19 with TRBJ1-5; 7 bases line up with TRBD1. Per germline, CDR1 LNHDA and CDR2 SQIVND (reference sequence). V gave up 5 bases and J gave up 5 bases; unmatched junction bases: 6. The CDR3 contains 14 residues. Here the CDR3 reads CASSHTGADQPQHF. DNA of the CDR3: TGTGCCAGTAGTCACACAGGGGCCGATCAGCCCCAGCATTTT.

This clonotype was recorded a few times. The chain uses TRBV28 and TRBJ2-3, with D hard to call. V lost 2 bases and J lost 6, with 15 bases in between. The germline V gene encodes CDR1 MDHEN and CDR2 SYDVKM. The CDR3 runs to 15 residues. CDR3 protein: CASSLPLSRADTQYF. In DNA, the CDR3 is TGTGCCAGCAGTTTACCCCTTTCCCGGGCCGATACGCAGTATTTT.

This clonotype was found a few times. The gene calls are TRBV20-1 and TRBJ1-1; TRBD1 might be the D (5 bases). V dropped 0 bases and J dropped 1 base, with 9 bases sitting between them. The CDR3 covers 14 residues. From germline, CDR1 is DFQATT and CDR2 SNEGSKA (reference sequence). The CDR3, as DNA: TGCAGTGCTAGAGATCGGCAGGGGAACACTGAAGCTTTCTTT. This codes for CSARDRQGNTEAFF.

V gene TRBV29-1 combines with J gene TRBJ2-2, with D tentatively TRBD1 (5 bases). In germline, CDR1 is SQVTM, CDR2 ANQGSEA. V lost 4 bases, J lost 2 bases, and 8 bases lay in between. The CDR3 extends over 13 amino acids. DNA for the CDR3: TGCAGCGTTGGGACACCTAACACCGGGGAGCTGTTTTTT. As protein: CSVGTPNTGELFF.

This clonotype came up many times. V gene TRBV4-1 combines with J gene TRBJ1-5; perhaps TRBD1 as D (5 bases). The CDR3 runs 18 residues. CDR1 is MGHRA and CDR2 is YSYEKL in the germline V gene. With 0 bases removed from V and 0 bases from J, the gap between germline ends came to 15 bases. This chain's CDR3 is CASSQDSGGTISNQPQHF. CDR3 coding DNA: TGCGCCAGCAGCCAAGATAGTGGGGGAACTATTAGCAATCAGCCCCAGCATTTT.

This clonotype was counted ten times or more. The chain combines TRBV5-1 with TRBJ1-1, with TRBD1 as a possible D gene (5 bases). Germline V CDR1 and CDR2: SGHRS, YFSETQ. V was clipped by 4 bases and J by 5 bases, with 12 bases between them. The CDR3 totals 13 residues. The CDR3 sequence is CASSPQGGTEAFF. The DNA of the CDR3 is TGCGCCAGCAGCCCCCAGGGTGGGACTGAAGCTTTCTTT. The full variable domain, its missing parts supplied by reference TRBV5-1 and TRBJ1-1, is KAGVTQTPRYLIKTRGQQVTLSCSPISGHRSVSWYQQTPGQGLQFLFEYFSETQRNKGNFPGRFSGRQFSNSRSEMNVSTLELGDSALYLCASSPQGGTEAFFGQGTRLTVV.

In its sample, this clonotype ranks as medium-sized (0.01 to 0.1%). CDR3 nucleotide sequence: TGTGCCAGCAGCCCCAGGAGCTATGGCTACACCTTC. This encodes CASSPRSYGYTF. The chain carries TRBV7-2 and TRBJ1-2; no clear D gene. Trimming shortened V by 5 bases and J by 4 bases, and 8 bases separated the two germline ends. The CDR3 has 12 residues. The germline CDR1 and CDR2 sequences are SGHTA and FQGNSA.

This clonotype was found a few times. This rearrangement joins TRBV2 to TRBJ1-1, with D unclear. Between the trimmed V and J ends, which lost 8 bases and 0 bases, there was a span of 7 bases. The CDR3 contains 12 residues. Germline CDR1 SNHLY, CDR2 FYNNEI. The CDR3 is CASGDMNTEAFF. CDR3 nucleotides: TGTGCCAGCGGGGATATGAACACTGAAGCTTTCTTT.

V gene TRBV20-1 combines with J gene TRBJ1-2; 11 nucleotides align to TRBD1. The CDR3 runs 13 residues. J lost 7 bases, V lost 5 bases, and 6 bases had no gene match. Germline CDR1 reads DFQATT; CDR2 reads SNEGSKA (reference sequence). Written as DNA, the CDR3 is TGCAGTGCTCACGGACAGGGGGCAGCTGGCTACACCTTC. As protein: CSAHGQGAAGYTF.

The chain recombines TRBV12-3 or TRBV12-4 with TRBJ1-1; weak D call: TRBD1 (6 bases). The germline V and J ends were trimmed by 1 base and 8 bases, with 8 bases remaining between them. The length of the CDR3 is 12 residues. CDR3: CASSLGDIEAFF. In DNA, the CDR3 is TGTGCCAGCAGTTTAGGGGACATCGAAGCTTTCTTT.

CDR3 residues: CASSSIWGGGETQYF. The CDR3 coding sequence is TGTGCCAGCAGCTCTATCTGGGGAGGAGGGGAGACCCAGTACTTC. The rearrangement joins TRBV11-2 to TRBJ2-5, with a tentative D call TRBD2 (6 bases). Deletions cut 4 bases from V and 5 bases from J, with 17 bases between. Germline V lookup: CDR1 SGHAT, CDR2 FQNNGV. This CDR3 comprises 15 residues.

This clonotype appeared a few times. The genes are TRBV11-2 and TRBJ2-1, with 9 bases lining up with TRBD1. This CDR3 has 15 amino acids. CDR1 and CDR2 from the germline V gene are SGHAT and FQNNGV. Trimming cost V 6 bases and J 4 bases; bases outside gene matches: 7. The CDR3 loop reads CASRYRTGAYNEQFF. DNA of the CDR3: TGTGCCAGCAGATACAGGACAGGGGCGTACAATGAGCAGTTCTTC.

V gene TRBV20-1 combines with J gene TRBJ2-1, with 8 positions matching TRBD2. V dropped 0 bases and J dropped 4; count of bases not matched to a gene: 8. The germline V gene has CDR1 DFQATT and CDR2 SNEGSKA (reference sequence). The CDR3 runs to 16 residues. CDR3 bases: TGCAGTGCTAGAGATCGGCTGGGACTAGTTTACAATGAGCAGTTCTTC. Translated: CSARDRLGLVYNEQFF.

This sequence joins TRBV29-1 and TRBJ1-2; D call uncertain. This CDR3 is built from 11 residues. V lost 1 base, J lost 6 bases, and 6 bases lay in between. CDR1 SQVTM and CDR2 ANQGSEA come from the germline V gene. CDR3 residues: CSVEGWNGYTF. Written as DNA, the CDR3 is TGCAGCGTTGAAGGGTGGAATGGCTACACCTTC.

This clonotype occurred a few times. The V and J genes are TRBV7-9 and TRBJ2-3; 9 positions agree with TRBD1. CDR1 is SEHNR and CDR2 is FQNEAQ in the germline V gene (reference sequence). V shed 5 bases, J shed 8 bases, and the junction held 11 bases outside the gene matches. The CDR3 runs 15 residues. DNA of the CDR3: TGTGCCAGCAGCAGAGGCCGGGACAGGGAGGGTACGCAGTATTTT. Translation: CASSRGRDREGTQYF.

The gene calls are TRBV7-6 and TRBJ2-1, with 10 positions matching TRBD2. V lost 2 bases to trimming and J lost 7 bases; unmatched junction nucleotides: 11. This CDR3 is 17 amino acids long. Germline V lookup: CDR1 SGHVS, CDR2 FNYEAQ. CDR3 coding DNA: TGTGCCAGCAGCTTATTTCCTGGTTCTAGCGGGGGTAATGAGCAGTTCTTC. Its protein is CASSLFPGSSGGNEQFF.